This note documents a single T cell receptor beta chain sequence. Its antigen is undetermined. One entry per CDR3 protein results from TCRdb running MiXCR on the reads. The sample lists 750,000 to 950,000 distinct CDR3 sequences, just under 30% seen once, with about 12% in the top ten. This entry belongs to a study of T cell repertoires in cytomegalovirus infection. At the level of the study: Well-studied HLA-B-restricted epitopes and recently identified HLA-C-restricted epitopes of CMV were both used in the study. CMV infection and matching HLA type were both indicated by public TCR beta signatures.

J lost 4 bases, V lost 6 bases, and 9 bases had no gene match. Germline CDR1 reads LNHDA; CDR2 reads SQIVND (reference sequence). The CDR3 has 15 residues. Study outcomes and limitations: HLA-C-restricted TCR beta clonotypes specific for CMV led the ex vivo response.

This TCR was recovered from a human donor in good health (CMV status not recorded). Some clones in this sample may be carry-over from other donors' samples. Sequenced here: cultured CD8+ T cells from PBMCs, sampled from culture after CMV antigen stimulation. This chain links TRBV19 with TRBJ1-5; 7 bases agree with TRBD1. The CDR3 here is CASSGEGATNQPQHF. Written as DNA, the CDR3 is TGTGCCAGTAGCGGGGAGGGGGCGACGAATCAGCCCCAGCATTTT.